The 12 T cell receptor beta chains below come from one sample, sequenced in a study of T cell responses to AZD1222 COVID-19 vaccine (dated by TCRdb to the early 2020s). Receptor amplification or capture employed the immunoSEQ multiplex PCR assay. The table comes from immuneACCESS by way of TCRdb, which keeps in-frame sequences with V and J called. Part of the clones is missing from these tables; in studies checked, under half for an unresolved V gene and the rest for unknown reasons. In this sample the table shows tens of thousands of clones, around nine tenths of which occur a single time. The ten most abundant clones make up roughly 12% of the sample. In light of the paper, this sample's time point label describes: about 28 days (+/-7) after the second vaccine dose. The sequencing used peripheral blood, collected 28 days after the second AZD1222 dose. These receptors were taken from an adult who received the AZD1222 COVID-19 vaccine.

This chain connects TRBV4-2 to TRBJ2-7; perhaps TRBD2 as D (6 bases). This CDR3 has 17 residues. CDR1 is LGHNA, CDR2 YNFKEQ, per germline. With 0 bases removed from V and 0 bases from J, the gap between germline ends came to 15 bases. The CDR3 sequence is CASSQDGTGTLSYEQYF. The CDR3 DNA reads TGTGCCAGCAGCCAAGATGGTACCGGGACTCTCTCCTACGAGCAGTACTTC.

This rearrangement joins TRBV6-5 to TRBJ2-4, with D perhaps matching TRBD1 or TRBD2 (5 bases each). Germline CDR1 is MNHEY and CDR2 is SVGAGI. V lost 2 bases and J 7 bases, leaving 18 bases between the germline ends. This CDR3 is 16 amino acids long. As DNA, the CDR3 is TGTGCCAGCAGTTACGGCAGAATGGGGGTGGGGAACATTCAGTACTTC. Amino acids: CASSYGRMGVGNIQYF.

This chain links TRBV27 with TRBJ1-4; D is unclear. Germline CDR1 MNHEY, CDR2 SMNVEV (reference sequence). The CDR3 spans 17 residues. Trimming removed 1 base from V and 0 bases from J, with 12 bases in between. CDR3 sequence (DNA): TGTGCCAGCAGTTTATTTCCAGGAGATGCAACTAATGAAAAACTGTTTTTT. It codes for CASSLFPGDATNEKLFF. Based on the CDR3 plus reference TRBV27 and TRBJ1-4, the full variable domain is EAQVTQNPRYLITVTGKKLTVTCSQNMNHEYMSWYRQDPGLGLRQIYYSMNVEVTDKGDVPEGYKVSRKEKRNFPLILESPSPNQTSLYFCASSLFPGDATNEKLFFGSGTQLSVL.

This clone was seen more than once but under ten times. The sample holds other DNA sequences that translate to the same CDR3. V is TRBV7-2 and J is TRBJ1-6; possible D gene TRBD1, 5 bases. Germline V gene sequence: CDR1 SGHTA, CDR2 FQGNSA. CDR3 length: 16 amino acids. The V gene lost 2 bases and the J gene lost 6 bases, with 14 bases spanning the gap. Here the CDR3 reads CASSLNGQGSNSPLHF. The DNA of the CDR3 is TGTGCCAGCAGCTTAAATGGGCAGGGTAGTAATTCACCCCTCCACTTT.

The rearrangement links TRBV3-1 (or the pseudogene TRBV3-2) to TRBJ1-5; the D gene is possibly TRBD1 (5 bases). V lost 1 base and J lost 6, with 7 bases in between. The CDR3 contains 13 residues. Germline-derived CDR1 and CDR2 are LGHDT and YNNKEL (reference sequence). CDR3 in DNA: TGTGCCAGCAGCCAAGCAGGGAGTCAGCCCCAGCATTTT. Amino acids: CASSQAGSQPQHF.

The CDR3 is CASSGGGSGANVLTF. In DNA form, the CDR3 reads TGTGCCAGCAGTGGAGGGGGTAGTGGGGCCAACGTCCTGACTTTC. The chain couples TRBV7-9 to TRBJ2-6; D assignment may be TRBD1 or TRBD2 (6 bases each). Germline assignment: CDR1 SEHNR and CDR2 FQNEAQ (reference sequence). Trimming cost V 6 bases and J 3 bases, with 12 bases left between them. The CDR3 is 15 residues long.

Here the CDR3 reads CASSQSHSGDTEAFF. The CDR3 region has the DNA TGTGCCAGCAGCCAATCACATTCGGGGGACACTGAAGCTTTCTTT. J is TRBJ1-1 and V is TRBV3-1 (or the pseudogene TRBV3-2); the D gene is possibly TRBD1 (5 bases). With 2 bases removed from V and 3 bases from J, the gap between germline ends came to 13 bases. CDR1 LGHDT and CDR2 YNNKEL come from the germline V gene (reference sequence). The CDR3 contains 15 residues.

A few counts support this clone. The V call is TRBV24-1, the J call TRBJ2-1; 7 nucleotides match TRBD1. The germline V gene encodes CDR1 KGHDR and CDR2 SFDVKD. Trimming took 10 bases from V and 7 from J; bases not matched to a gene: 12. CDR3 length: 14 residues. The DNA of the CDR3 is TGTGCCACGCAGGGGGACATCACGGGAAATGAGCAGTTCTTC. Encoded protein: CATQGDITGNEQFF.

The V gene is TRBV5-6, the J gene TRBJ2-2; no definite D call. The CDR3 totals 15 residues. Germline V gene lookup returns CDR1 SGHDT and CDR2 YYEEEE. V was cut by 4 bases and J by 4 bases, with 14 bases left in between. CDR3 amino acids: CASSHPGLITGELFF. The CDR3 DNA is TGTGCCAGCAGCCATCCAGGCCTTATCACCGGGGAGCTGTTTTTT. Based on the CDR3 plus reference TRBV5-6 and TRBJ2-2, the full variable domain is DAGVTQSPTHLIKTRGQQVTLRCSPKSGHDTVSWYQQALGQGPQFIFQYYEEEERQRGNFPDRFSGHQFPNYSSELNVNALLLGDSALYLCASSHPGLITGELFFGEGSRLTVL.

The chain carries TRBV3-1 (or the pseudogene TRBV3-2) and TRBJ2-1; 14 bases fit TRBD2. Germline CDR1 LGHDT, CDR2 YNNKEL (reference sequence). The J segment lost 8 bases and the V segment lost 1 base, leaving 7 bases of the junction unmatched. This CDR3 contains 17 residues. The CDR3 loop reads CASSQGTSGGIRDEQFF. In DNA, the CDR3 is TGTGCCAGCAGCCAAGGGACTAGCGGGGGGATTAGAGATGAGCAGTTCTTC.

This clone was seen once. V usage is TRBV6-5 and J usage is TRBJ1-3; D is undetermined. CDR3 size: 15 residues. Germline V gene lookup returns CDR1 MNHEY and CDR2 SVGAGI. Trimming took 0 bases from V and 0 from J, leaving 6 bases between them. CDR3 bases: TGTGCCAGCAGTTACTCAGTCCGCTCTGGAAACACCATATATTTT. As protein: CASSYSVRSGNTIYF.

The chain links TRBV3-1 (or the pseudogene TRBV3-2) to TRBJ1-1; D gene uncertain. The CDR3 spans 14 residues. Germline-derived CDR1 and CDR2 are LGHDT and YNNKEL (reference sequence). The ends were cut back, 1 base at V and 6 bases at J, with 12 bases in the middle. CDR3 region: CASSQGVPRPEAFF. The DNA of the CDR3 is TGTGCCAGCAGCCAAGGAGTCCCGCGCCCTGAAGCTTTCTTT.